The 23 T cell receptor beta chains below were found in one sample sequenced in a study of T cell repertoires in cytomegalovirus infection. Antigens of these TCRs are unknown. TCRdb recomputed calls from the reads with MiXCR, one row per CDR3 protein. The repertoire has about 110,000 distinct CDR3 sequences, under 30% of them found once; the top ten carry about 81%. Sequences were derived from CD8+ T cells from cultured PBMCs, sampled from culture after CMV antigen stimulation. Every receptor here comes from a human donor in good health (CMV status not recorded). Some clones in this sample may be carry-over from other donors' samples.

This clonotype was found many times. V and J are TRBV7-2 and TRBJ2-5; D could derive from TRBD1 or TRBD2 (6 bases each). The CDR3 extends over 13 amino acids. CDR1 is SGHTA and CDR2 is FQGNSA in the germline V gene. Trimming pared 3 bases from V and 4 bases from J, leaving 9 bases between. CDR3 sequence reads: CASSFEGGETQYF. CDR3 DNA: TGTGCCAGCAGCTTCGAGGGGGGAGAGACCCAGTACTTC. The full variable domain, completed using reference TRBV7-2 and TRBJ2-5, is GAGVSQSPSNKVTEKGKDVELRCDPISGHTALYWYRQSLGQGLEFLIYFQGNSAPDKSGLPSDRFSAERTGGSVSTLTIQRTQQEDSAVYLCASSFEGGETQYFGPGTRLLVL.

The chain's CDR3 is CASSPKGGGYNEQFF. The CDR3, as DNA: TGTGCCAGCAGCCCCAAGGGGGGGGGGTACAATGAGCAGTTCTTC. J is TRBJ2-1 and V is TRBV7-3; possibly TRBD2 for D (7 bases). The CDR3 spans 15 residues. Trimming stripped 5 bases from V and 4 bases from J, with 15 bases between. Germline CDR1 is SGHTA and CDR2 is FQGTGA. Full variable domain (missing parts from reference TRBV7-3 and TRBJ2-1): GAGVSQTPSNKVTEKGKYVELRCDPISGHTALYWYRQSLGQGPEFLIYFQGTGAADDSGLPNDRFFAVRPEGSVSTLKIQRTERGDSAVYLCASSPKGGGYNEQFFGPGTRLTVL.

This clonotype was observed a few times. The CDR3 here is CAISESRSSYNEQFF. CDR3 coding DNA: TGTGCCATCAGTGAGTCGAGGAGCTCCTACAATGAGCAGTTCTTC. The V and J genes are TRBV10-3 and TRBJ2-1; D gene uncertain. This CDR3 has 15 amino acids. Germline CDR1 and CDR2: ENHRY and SYGVKD. The ends were cut back, 0 bases at V and 0 bases at J, with 6 bases in the middle.

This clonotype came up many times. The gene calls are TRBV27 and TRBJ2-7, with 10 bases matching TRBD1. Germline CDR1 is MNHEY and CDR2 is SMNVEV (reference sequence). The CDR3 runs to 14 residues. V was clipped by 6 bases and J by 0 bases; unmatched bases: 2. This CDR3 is CASRWTGGSYEQYF. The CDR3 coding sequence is TGTGCCAGCAGGTGGACAGGGGGCTCCTACGAGCAGTACTTC.

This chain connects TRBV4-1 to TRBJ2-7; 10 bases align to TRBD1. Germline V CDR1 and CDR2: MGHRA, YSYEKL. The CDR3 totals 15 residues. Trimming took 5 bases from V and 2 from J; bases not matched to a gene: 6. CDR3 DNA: TGCGCCAGCAGCTTTACCGGGACAGGGGCCTACGAGCAGTACTTC. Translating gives CASSFTGTGAYEQYF.

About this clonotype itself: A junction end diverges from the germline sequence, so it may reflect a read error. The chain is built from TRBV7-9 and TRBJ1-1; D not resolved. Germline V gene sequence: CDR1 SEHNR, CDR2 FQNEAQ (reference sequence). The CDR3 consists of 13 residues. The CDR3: CARSSTMNTEAFF. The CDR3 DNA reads TGTGCCCGCAGCTCCACCATGAACACTGAAGCTTTCTTT.

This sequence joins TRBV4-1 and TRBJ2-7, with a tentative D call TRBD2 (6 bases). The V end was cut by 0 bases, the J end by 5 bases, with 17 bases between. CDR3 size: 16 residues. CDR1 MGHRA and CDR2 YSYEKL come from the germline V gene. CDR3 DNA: TGCGCCAGCAGCCAAGATCTTGGGACTGGATCCCACGAGCAGTACTTC. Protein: CASSQDLGTGSHEQYF.

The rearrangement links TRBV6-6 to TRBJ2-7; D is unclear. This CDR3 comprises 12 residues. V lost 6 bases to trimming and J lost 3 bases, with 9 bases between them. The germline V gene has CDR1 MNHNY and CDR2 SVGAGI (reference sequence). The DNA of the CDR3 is TGTGCCAGCAGCAATTTAAACTACGAGCAGTACTTC. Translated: CASSNLNYEQYF.

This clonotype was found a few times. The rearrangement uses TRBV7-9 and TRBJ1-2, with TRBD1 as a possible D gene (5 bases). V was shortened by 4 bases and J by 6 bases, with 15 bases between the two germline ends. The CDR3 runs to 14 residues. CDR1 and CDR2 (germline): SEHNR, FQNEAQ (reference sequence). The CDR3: CASSSVQGGNGYTF. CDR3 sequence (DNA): TGTGCCAGCAGCTCAGTGCAGGGTGGTAATGGCTACACCTTC.

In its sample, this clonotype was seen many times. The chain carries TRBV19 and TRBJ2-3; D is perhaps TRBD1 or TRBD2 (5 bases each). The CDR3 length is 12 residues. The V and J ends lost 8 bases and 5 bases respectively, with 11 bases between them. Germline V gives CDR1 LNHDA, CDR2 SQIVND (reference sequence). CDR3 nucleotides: TGTGCCAGTGGGGGATGGATAGATACGCAGTATTTT. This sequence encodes CASGGWIDTQYF.

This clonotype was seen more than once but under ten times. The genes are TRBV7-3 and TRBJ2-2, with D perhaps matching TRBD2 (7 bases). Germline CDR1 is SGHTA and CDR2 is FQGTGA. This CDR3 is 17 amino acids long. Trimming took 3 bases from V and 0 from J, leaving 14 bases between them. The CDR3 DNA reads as TGTGCCAGCAGCTTGGGGGGCGGGGGATCGAACACCGGGGAGCTGTTTTTT. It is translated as CASSLGGGGSNTGELFF.

As DNA, the CDR3 is TGCAGTGCTAGAGAGGGGCGGGGGGGCTTAAATACGCAGTATTTT. Protein: CSAREGRGGLNTQYF. The chain carries TRBV20-1 and TRBJ2-3; TRBD2 matches 9 bases. CDR1 DFQATT and CDR2 SNEGSKA come from the germline V gene (reference sequence). The CDR3 totals 15 residues. V shed 0 bases, J shed 7 bases, and the junction held 8 bases outside the gene matches.

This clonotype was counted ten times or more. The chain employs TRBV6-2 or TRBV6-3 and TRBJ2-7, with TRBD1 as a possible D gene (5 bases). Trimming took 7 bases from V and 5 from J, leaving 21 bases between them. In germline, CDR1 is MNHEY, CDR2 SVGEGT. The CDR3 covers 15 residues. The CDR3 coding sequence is TGTGCCAGCACCAACCGTCCGGACGCAGGGAACGAGCAGTACTTC. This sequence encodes CASTNRPDAGNEQYF.

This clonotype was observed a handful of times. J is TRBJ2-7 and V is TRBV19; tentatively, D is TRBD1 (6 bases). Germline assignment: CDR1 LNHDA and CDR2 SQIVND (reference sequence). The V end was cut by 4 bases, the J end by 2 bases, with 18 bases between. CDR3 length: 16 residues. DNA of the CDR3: TGTGCCAGTAGTACTGTAACCGGACAGAATCCCTACGAGCAGTACTTC. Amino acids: CASSTVTGQNPYEQYF.

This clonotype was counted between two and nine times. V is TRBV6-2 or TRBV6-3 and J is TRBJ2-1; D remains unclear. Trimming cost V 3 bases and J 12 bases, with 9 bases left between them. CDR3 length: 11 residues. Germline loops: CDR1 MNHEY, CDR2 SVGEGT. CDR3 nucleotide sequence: TGTGCCAGCAGTTATATGTTCGGGCAGTTCTTC. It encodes CASSYMFGQFF.

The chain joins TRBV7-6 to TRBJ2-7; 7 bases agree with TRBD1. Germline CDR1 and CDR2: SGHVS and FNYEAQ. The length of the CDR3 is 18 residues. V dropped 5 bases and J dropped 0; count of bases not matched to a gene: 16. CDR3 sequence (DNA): TGTGCCAGCAGCGCACAATTGCCTCAGGGACAGAGCTCCTACGAGCAGTACTTC. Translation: CASSAQLPQGQSSYEQYF.

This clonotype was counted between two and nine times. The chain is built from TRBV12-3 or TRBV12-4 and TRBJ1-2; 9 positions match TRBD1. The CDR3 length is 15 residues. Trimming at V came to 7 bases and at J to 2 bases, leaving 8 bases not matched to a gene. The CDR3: CASTHGTGLNYGYTF. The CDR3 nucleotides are TGTGCCAGCACCCACGGGACAGGGCTGAACTATGGCTACACCTTC.

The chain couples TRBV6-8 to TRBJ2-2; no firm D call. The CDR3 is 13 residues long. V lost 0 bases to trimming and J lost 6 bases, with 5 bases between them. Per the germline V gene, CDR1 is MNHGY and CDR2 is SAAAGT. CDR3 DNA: TGTGCCAGCAGTTACTCGCTTTCCGGGGAGCTGTTTTTT. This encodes CASSYSLSGELFF.

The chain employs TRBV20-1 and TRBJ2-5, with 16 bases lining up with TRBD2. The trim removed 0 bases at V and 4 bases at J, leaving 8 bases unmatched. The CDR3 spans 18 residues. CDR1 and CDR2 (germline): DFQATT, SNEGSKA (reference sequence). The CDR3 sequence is CSAREAGTSGGAAETQYF. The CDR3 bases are TGCAGTGCTAGAGAAGCCGGGACTAGCGGGGGGGCCGCAGAGACCCAGTACTTC.

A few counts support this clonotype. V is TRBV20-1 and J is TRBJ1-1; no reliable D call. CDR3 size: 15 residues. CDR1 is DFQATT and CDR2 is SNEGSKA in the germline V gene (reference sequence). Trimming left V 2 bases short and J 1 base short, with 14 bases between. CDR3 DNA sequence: TGCAGTGCTAGATCCCGGGTCCTGGGGAACACTGAAGCTTTCTTT. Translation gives CSARSRVLGNTEAFF.

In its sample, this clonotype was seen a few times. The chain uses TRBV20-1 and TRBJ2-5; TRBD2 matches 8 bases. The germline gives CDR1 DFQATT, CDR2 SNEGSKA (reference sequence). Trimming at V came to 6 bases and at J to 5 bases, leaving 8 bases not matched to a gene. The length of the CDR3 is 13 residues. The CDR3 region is CSAEPGLEETQYF. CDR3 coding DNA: TGCAGTGCCGAACCGGGACTAGAGGAGACCCAGTACTTC.

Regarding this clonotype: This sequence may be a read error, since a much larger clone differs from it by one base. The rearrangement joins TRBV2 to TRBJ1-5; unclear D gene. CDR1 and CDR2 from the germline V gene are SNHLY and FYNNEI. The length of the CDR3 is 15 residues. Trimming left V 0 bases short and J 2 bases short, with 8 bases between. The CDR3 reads CASSEATTGNQPQHF. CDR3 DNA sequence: TGTGCCAGCAGTGAAGCGACCACAGGCAATCAGCCCCAGCATTTT.

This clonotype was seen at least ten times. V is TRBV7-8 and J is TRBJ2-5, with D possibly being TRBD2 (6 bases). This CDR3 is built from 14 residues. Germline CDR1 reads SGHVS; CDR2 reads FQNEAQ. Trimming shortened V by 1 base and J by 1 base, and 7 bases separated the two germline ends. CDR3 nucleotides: TGTGCCAGCAGCTTAGGGGGAGGCCAAGAGACCCAGTACTTC. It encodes CASSLGGGQETQYF.